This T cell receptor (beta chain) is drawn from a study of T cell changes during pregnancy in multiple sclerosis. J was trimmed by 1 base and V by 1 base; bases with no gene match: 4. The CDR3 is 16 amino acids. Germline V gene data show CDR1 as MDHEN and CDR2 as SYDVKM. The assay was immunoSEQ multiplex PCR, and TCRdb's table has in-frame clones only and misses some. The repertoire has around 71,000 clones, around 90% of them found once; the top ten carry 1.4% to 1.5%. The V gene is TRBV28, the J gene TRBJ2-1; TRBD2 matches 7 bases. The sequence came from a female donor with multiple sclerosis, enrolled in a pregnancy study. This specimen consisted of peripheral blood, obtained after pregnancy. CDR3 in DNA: TGTGCCAGCAGTTTATATGGGACTACTTCCTACAATGAGCAGTTCTTC. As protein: CASSLYGTTSYNEQFF.